This entry lists 19 T cell receptor beta chains sequenced from one sample in a study of T cell repertoires in cytomegalovirus infection. Their recognized antigens are unknown. TCRdb re-analysed the reads in MiXCR, keeping a single row per CDR3 protein. The sample holds under 350,000 distinct CDR3 sequences; approximately 22% are singletons and the top ten take approximately 19%. The input for sequencing was cultured PBMCs, taken from culture after CMV antigen stimulation. The source is a human donor in good health (CMV status not recorded). Some clones in this sample may be carry-over from other donors' samples.

The chain combines TRBV6-2 or TRBV6-3 with TRBJ2-7; TRBD2 aligns across 9 bases. V lost 8 bases and J lost 0; bases outside the gene matches: 11. The CDR3 runs 16 residues. In germline, CDR1 is MNHEY, CDR2 SVGEGT. The DNA for the CDR3 is TGTGCCAGCGCGGGACTAGCAGCTTCAACCTCCTACGAGCAGTACGTC. Protein: CASAGLAASTSYEQYV.

At least ten counts were recorded for this clonotype. The J gene is TRBJ2-7, the V gene TRBV11-3; 13 nucleotides align to TRBD2. CDR1 and CDR2 (germline): SGHNT, YENEEA. Unmatched junction bases numbered 10, after V lost 1 base and J lost 4 bases. The CDR3 spans 18 residues. CDR3 sequence reads: CASSLVGTSGTVGYEQYV. The CDR3 DNA reads TGTGCCAGCAGCTTAGTGGGGACTAGCGGGACAGTGGGGTACGAGCAGTACGTC.

The V call is TRBV4-2, the J call TRBJ2-3, with 11 bases fitting TRBD1. The CDR3 has 16 residues. Germline V CDR1 and CDR2: LGHNA, YNFKEQ. J was trimmed by 4 bases and V by 1 base; bases with no gene match: 4. DNA for the CDR3: TGTGCCAGCAGCCAAGTGACGGGACAGGGGGCAGATACGCAGTATTTT. Translation: CASSQVTGQGADTQYF.

The chain has TRBV6-8 and TRBJ2-5; no reliable D call. V lost 2 bases, J lost 2 bases, and 12 bases lay in between. From germline, CDR1 is MNHGY and CDR2 SAAAGT. This CDR3 has 15 residues. The CDR3 loop is CASSYGNHKQETQYF. In DNA form, the CDR3 reads TGTGCCAGCAGTTACGGAAATCACAAACAAGAGACCCAGTACTTC.

This chain connects TRBV11-2 to TRBJ2-1; TRBD2 matches 9 bases. Per germline, CDR1 SGHAT and CDR2 FQNNGV. V lost 6 bases and J lost 3; bases outside the gene matches: 12. This CDR3 spans 17 amino acids. CDR3 coding DNA: TGTGCCAGCAGGACGATTCGCTCGACTAGCGGCTACAATGAGCAGTTCTTC. It codes for CASRTIRSTSGYNEQFF.

This clonotype was seen many times. The chain has TRBV7-2 and TRBJ2-5, with 10 bases aligning to TRBD2. This CDR3 has 18 residues. J gave up 4 bases and V 0 bases, and 11 bases lay outside the gene matches. Looked up from germline, CDR1 is SGHTA and CDR2 is FQGNSA. As DNA, the CDR3 is TGTGCCAGCAGCTTAGCCCGATCTCGAGCGGGAGGGGGAGAGACCCAGTACTTC. It encodes CASSLARSRAGGGETQYF. Combining the CDR3 with reference TRBV7-2 and TRBJ2-5 gives the whole variable domain GAGVSQSPSNKVTEKGKDVELRCDPISGHTALYWYRQSLGQGLEFLIYFQGNSAPDKSGLPSDRFSAERTGGSVSTLTIQRTQQEDSAVYLCASSLARSRAGGGETQYFGPGTRLLVL.

This clonotype was detected many times. J is TRBJ1-6 and V is TRBV12-3 or TRBV12-4, with a possible D match to TRBD1 (6 bases). Trimming removed 5 bases from V and 10 bases from J, with 12 bases in between. The CDR3 contains 13 residues. Here the CDR3 reads CASSARGGSPLHF. For the CDR3, the DNA is TGTGCCAGCAGTGCCAGGGGAGGCTCACCCCTCCACTTT.

This clonotype was counted a few times. The chain links TRBV6-2 or TRBV6-3 to TRBJ2-3; the D is unclear. Germline V gives CDR1 MNHEY, CDR2 SVGEGT. The CDR3 is 15 residues long. Trimming pared 6 bases from V and 2 bases from J, leaving 15 bases between. Here the CDR3 DNA reads TGTGCCAGCAGCCGGGTATCACTCCCCACAGATACGCAGTATTTT. It yields the protein CASSRVSLPTDTQYF.

This clonotype has a count of ten or more. The chain links TRBV7-2 to TRBJ2-1; 8 bases match TRBD1. The junction had 3 bases not matched to a gene; V was cut back by 5 bases and J by 12 bases. Germline V gene sequence: CDR1 SGHTA, CDR2 FQGNSA. There are 11 residues in the CDR3. The CDR3 is CASSTGTGQFF. CDR3 in DNA: TGTGCCAGCAGCACCGGGACAGGGCAGTTCTTC.

In its sample, this clonotype was seen many times. The chain carries TRBV7-6 and TRBJ2-1; 11 bases are a match to TRBD2. The V gene end was trimmed by 1 base and the J gene end by 9 bases; junction bases not matched to a gene: 8. Per germline, CDR1 SGHVS and CDR2 FNYEAQ. The CDR3 is 16 residues long. For the CDR3, the DNA is TGTGCCAGCAGCTTAGAAATAGCGGGAGGGCGAATTGAGCAGTTCTTC. It yields the protein CASSLEIAGGRIEQFF.

The J gene is TRBJ1-2, the V gene TRBV3-1; D is possibly TRBD1 (5 bases). V was cut by 4 bases and J by 3 bases, with 18 bases left in between. CDR1 is LGHDT, CDR2 YNNKEL, per germline (reference sequence). The CDR3 spans 16 residues. The DNA of the CDR3 is TGTGCCAGCAGCCCCCAACTCCAGGGTAGCGACTATGGCTACACCTTC. Translation: CASSPQLQGSDYGYTF.

V is TRBV29-1 and J is TRBJ1-4; the D gene is possibly TRBD1 (6 bases). The CDR3 length is 13 residues. V was clipped by 6 bases and J by 2 bases, with 10 bases between them. The germline CDR1 and CDR2 sequences are SQVTM and ANQGSEA. CDR3 region: CSVTGRTNEKLFF. The CDR3 DNA reads as TGCAGCGTAACAGGGAGGACTAATGAAAAACTGTTTTTT.

Ten or more counts support this clonotype. V is TRBV5-4 and J is TRBJ2-7, with D possibly being TRBD1 or TRBD2 (5 bases each). CDR1 SGHNT and CDR2 YYREEE come from the germline V gene (reference sequence). V lost 1 base and J lost 6, with 14 bases in between. The CDR3 totals 14 residues. In DNA, the CDR3 is TGTGCCAGCAGCTTGCAGGTGGGACCGGGCGAGCAGTACTTC. Translated, it gives CASSLQVGPGEQYF.

In this sample, this clonotype turned up many times. The chain carries TRBV28 and TRBJ2-7; D possibly uses TRBD1 or TRBD2 (6 bases each). Trimming took off 6 bases at V and 5 bases at J, with 20 bases between the two ends. This CDR3 is 15 amino acids long. Germline V lookup: CDR1 MDHEN, CDR2 SYDVKM. CDR3 region: CASSESWAGEDEQYV. DNA for the CDR3: TGTGCCAGCAGCGAGAGTTGGGCAGGGGAGGACGAGCAGTACGTC.

The J gene is TRBJ2-3, the V gene TRBV30; TRBD2 agrees at 9 bases. Germline V gene sequence: CDR1 GTSNPN, CDR2 SVGIG (reference sequence). The V gene end was trimmed by 0 bases and the J gene end by 4 bases; junction bases not matched to a gene: 11. The CDR3 is made up of 17 amino acids. In nucleotides, the CDR3 is TGTGCCTGGAGTGTGCGTCGCGTTAGCGGGAGTGCAGATACGCAGTATTTT. It yields the protein CAWSVRRVSGSADTQYF.

The genes are TRBV10-3 and TRBJ2-7; 10 nucleotides match TRBD2. The V segment lost 5 bases and the J segment 4 bases; nucleotides outside the gene matches: 17. The CDR3 runs 18 residues. CDR1 is ENHRY and CDR2 is SYGVKD in the germline V gene. The CDR3 sequence is CAISPGPWTSGGKYEQYV. In nucleotides, the CDR3 is TGTGCCATCAGTCCCGGCCCCTGGACTAGCGGAGGCAAGTACGAGCAGTACGTC.

This clonotype was seen ten or more times. CDR3 nucleotides: TGTGCCAGCAAGGGACACTCAGAAAATTCACCCCTCCACTTT. It encodes CASKGHSENSPLHF. The chain couples TRBV12-3 or TRBV12-4 to TRBJ1-6; possible D gene TRBD1, 6 bases. The CDR3 spans 14 residues. V was trimmed by 7 bases and J by 7 bases, leaving 14 bases between them.

In DNA form, the CDR3 reads TGCAGCGCTACTTCCGGGGTCTCTGGGGCCAACGTCCTGACTTTC. Encoded protein: CSATSGVSGANVLTF. V and J are TRBV29-1 and TRBJ2-6, with TRBD2 as a possible D gene (5 bases). This CDR3 is 15 amino acids long. With 7 bases removed from V and 0 bases from J, the gap between germline ends came to 13 bases. Per germline, CDR1 SQVTM and CDR2 ANQGSEA.

This clonotype was counted ten times or more. The rearrangement joins TRBV5-4 to TRBJ1-2; no firm D call. V lost 6 bases and J lost 4, with 13 bases in between. The CDR3 spans 13 residues. The germline CDR1 and CDR2 sequences are SGHNT and YYREEE (reference sequence). CDR3 nucleotide sequence: TGTGCCAGCAACGAGGGAGAAGGCTATGGCTACACCTTC. It yields the protein CASNEGEGYGYTF.